This TCR beta chain was profiled in a study of T cells in Graves' hyperthyroidism and ophthalmopathy. Whole-study findings and limits: Researchers report that a 13 V-J model separated ophthalmopathy from stable hyperthyroidism. It was a median about 6.5 months before onset that the model predicted ophthalmopathy.

The CDR3 extends over 13 amino acids. Trimming left V 4 bases short and J 4 bases short, with 8 bases between. Germline V gene data show CDR1 as SGHDN and CDR2 as FVKESK. Ten or more counts support this clonotype. Its antigen is not known. Amplification yielded TCR beta CDR3 regions, with RNA transcripts as the source. TCR CDR3 regions were first amplified by RT-PCR with HTBI primers. In TCRdb, the multiplex PCR reads were re-called with MiXCR into one record per CDR3 protein. This sample carries fewer than 800,000 distinct CDR3 sequences, around 17% of them seen once, and the ten largest clones take approximately 8.4%.

The TCR originated in a young man with Graves' hyperthyroidism. Sequencing used blood. The V gene is TRBV14, the J gene TRBJ2-1; no reliable D call. CDR3: CASSPYAYNEQFF. The CDR3 nucleotides are TGTGCCAGCAGCCCCTACGCTTACAATGAGCAGTTCTTC.